The 22 T cell receptor beta chains in this list originate from one sample, sequenced in a study of technical replicates of blood from a handful of donors. TCRdb keeps only in-frame clones here, not all; method: immunoSEQ multiplex PCR. The sample includes some 67,000 clones, about 98% seen only once; the top ten take around 0.15%. The specimen sequenced was T cells isolated from PBMCs. These receptors all come from a human donor in good health.

This rearrangement joins TRBV12-5 to TRBJ2-1; 7 bases match TRBD1. The germline CDR1 and CDR2 sequences are LGHNT and FRNRAP. V shed 6 bases, J shed 10 bases, and the junction held 12 bases outside the gene matches. This CDR3 has 14 residues. CDR3 sequence: CASGAPGTVKEQFF. In DNA, the CDR3 is TGTGCTAGTGGCGCTCCCGGGACAGTCAAAGAGCAGTTCTTC.

The rearrangement links TRBV6-5 to TRBJ2-7; 9 nucleotides match TRBD1. The CDR3 runs to 16 residues. CDR1 and CDR2 from the germline V gene are MNHEY and SVGAGI. V was pared by 0 bases and J by 6 bases, with 9 bases of the junction left unmatched. CDR3 loop: CASSYSAGDRVSEQYF. The DNA for the CDR3 is TGTGCCAGCAGTTACTCCGCGGGGGACAGGGTCTCCGAGCAGTACTTC.

The V call is TRBV12-5, the J call TRBJ1-5; maybe TRBD1 (6 bases). Germline V gene lookup returns CDR1 LGHNT and CDR2 FRNRAP. The CDR3 has 14 amino acids. Trimming pared 2 bases from V and 6 bases from J, leaving 11 bases between. The CDR3 coding sequence is TGTGCTAGTGGTTTGTCGGGGGGGCTTCAGCCCCAGCATTTT. It encodes CASGLSGGLQPQHF.

This chain links TRBV5-1 with TRBJ2-7; TRBD1 is a possible D gene (6 bases). The germline CDR1 and CDR2 sequences are SGHRS and YFSETQ. Trimming pared 3 bases from V and 7 bases from J, leaving 14 bases between. The CDR3 has 13 residues. DNA of the CDR3: TGCGCCAGCAGCTCCGGACAGAGTTTGGAGCAGTACTTC. Translation gives CASSSGQSLEQYF.

The chain links TRBV18 to TRBJ2-1; 9 bases map to TRBD1. CDR1 KGHSH and CDR2 LQKENI come from the germline V gene. J was trimmed by 4 bases and V by 0 bases; bases with no gene match: 7. The CDR3 is made up of 17 amino acids. The CDR3 DNA reads TGTGCCAGCTCACCACCGACCGGGACAGGGTCTTACAATGAGCAGTTCTTC. Translating it yields CASSPPTGTGSYNEQFF.

V and J are TRBV4-1 and TRBJ1-1; the D is unclear. Trimming took off 2 bases at V and 1 base at J, with 11 bases between the two ends. Germline CDR1 is MGHRA and CDR2 is YSYEKL. This CDR3 spans 15 amino acids. The CDR3 coding sequence is TGCGCCAGCAGCCAAATACCGCGGGGGAACACTGAAGCTTTCTTT. As protein: CASSQIPRGNTEAFF.

The rearrangement joins TRBV7-9 to TRBJ2-1, with TRBD1 matching 7 bases. The CDR3 runs 15 residues. Germline V gives CDR1 SEHNR, CDR2 FQNEAQ (reference sequence). J was trimmed by 5 bases and V by 1 base; bases with no gene match: 5. The CDR3 nucleotides read TGTGCCAGCAGCTTAGGTGACAGGGACGACAATGAGCAGTTCTTC. This gives the protein CASSLGDRDDNEQFF.

V gene TRBV11-2 combines with J gene TRBJ2-1, with 9 bases lining up with TRBD2. Trimming removed 5 bases from V and 0 bases from J; junction bases left unmatched: 11. The V gene's germline CDR1 is SGHAT and CDR2 FQNNGV. This CDR3 region has 18 residues. The DNA for the CDR3 is TGTGCCAGCAGCCACTCCGGACTAGCGCTGAGCTCCTACAATGAGCAGTTCTTC. Translation gives CASSHSGLALSSYNEQFF.

The sample holds one count of this clone. The chain has TRBV5-1 and TRBJ1-5; D is uncertain. Germline loops: CDR1 SGHRS, CDR2 YFSETQ. CDR3 length: 16 amino acids. Trimming took 4 bases from V and 0 from J, leaving 14 bases between them. The CDR3: CASSRRPRDSNQPQHF. The CDR3 region has the DNA TGCGCCAGCAGCCGGAGACCAAGAGATAGCAATCAGCCCCAGCATTTT.

The V call is TRBV28, the J call TRBJ1-4, with 8 positions matching TRBD1. Germline trimming cut 5 bases from V and 4 bases from J; bases unmatched to any gene: 6. Germline assignment: CDR1 MDHEN and CDR2 SYDVKM. The CDR3 sequence is 15 residues long. CDR3 amino acids: CASSVVGQGNEKLFF. In DNA, the CDR3 is TGTGCCAGCAGTGTTGTTGGACAGGGTAATGAAAAACTGTTTTTT.

The chain combines TRBV5-1 with TRBJ1-1; D gene uncertain. V dropped 6 bases and J dropped 5 bases, with 14 bases sitting between them. Germline V gene sequence: CDR1 SGHRS, CDR2 YFSETQ. The CDR3 is 13 residues long. The CDR3 DNA reads TGCGCCAGCAACCCCGGGATCCCTACTGAAGCTTTCTTT. It yields the protein CASNPGIPTEAFF.

The chain couples TRBV9 to TRBJ2-5; 11 bases are a match to TRBD2. V dropped 3 bases and J dropped 2; count of bases not matched to a gene: 6. The length of the CDR3 is 16 residues. Germline CDR1 reads SGDLS; CDR2 reads YYNGEE. The CDR3 DNA reads as TGTGCCAGCAGCGATAGCGGGGGGGGAGTTCAAGAGACCCAGTACTTC. It translates to CASSDSGGGVQETQYF.

This sequence joins TRBV4-1 and TRBJ2-3, with 7 bases lining up with TRBD1. From germline, CDR1 is MGHRA and CDR2 YSYEKL. This CDR3 comprises 14 residues. V lost 1 base to trimming and J lost 3 bases; unmatched junction nucleotides: 1. The CDR3 is CASSQVQGTDTQYF. The CDR3 DNA sequence: TGCGCCAGCAGCCAAGTACAGGGGACAGATACGCAGTATTTT.

The chain links TRBV2 to TRBJ2-7; 7 bases align to TRBD2. Trimming at V came to 8 bases and at J to 2 bases, leaving 3 bases not matched to a gene. The CDR3 covers 12 residues. CDR1 is SNHLY, CDR2 FYNNEI, per germline. CDR3 nucleotides: TGTGCCAGCGGCGGGGGTACCTACGAGCAGTACTTC. Translating gives CASGGGTYEQYF.

The chain joins TRBV7-9 to TRBJ2-7, with D maybe TRBD2 (6 bases). V was trimmed by 5 bases and J by 3 bases, leaving 11 bases between them. CDR1 is SEHNR, CDR2 FQNEAQ, per germline (reference sequence). The CDR3 runs 13 residues. The DNA of the CDR3 is TGTGCCAGCAGCCGTCGGGGGAACTACGAGCAGTACTTC. Translation: CASSRRGNYEQYF. Variable domain in full (rest from reference TRBV7-9 and TRBJ2-7): DTGVSQNPRHKITKRGQNVTFRCDPISEHNRLYWYRQTLGQGPEFLTYFQNEAQLEKSRLLSDRFSAERPKGSFSTLEIQRTEQGDSAMYLCASSRRGNYEQYFGPGTRLTVT.

The chain combines TRBV27 with TRBJ2-7, with 7 positions matching TRBD1. Germline V gene data show CDR1 as MNHEY and CDR2 as SMNVEV (reference sequence). The V segment lost 6 bases and the J segment 4 bases; nucleotides outside the gene matches: 3. The CDR3 runs 12 residues. The CDR3 DNA sequence: TGTGCCAGCAGGAAGGACAGGTACGAGCAGTACTTC. It translates to CASRKDRYEQYF.

Concerning this clone itself: One end of the junction does not line up with germline, which may come from a read error. The V call is TRBV6-1, the J call TRBJ1-6; D perhaps matches TRBD1 (5 bases). CDR3 length: 14 amino acids. Germline V gene sequence: CDR1 MNHNS, CDR2 SASEGT. CDR3 nucleotide sequence: TGTGCCAGCAGTGAGGGACTGCTTAATTCGCCCCTCCACTTT. Its translation is CASSEGLLNSPLHF.

Notes on this clone: Other nucleotide sequences from this sample produce the same CDR3. The gene calls are TRBV5-1 and TRBJ1-1; D is possibly TRBD1 (5 bases). This CDR3 has 13 amino acids. Trimming stripped 4 bases from V and 1 base from J, with 8 bases between. From germline, CDR1 is SGHRS and CDR2 YFSETQ. CDR3 DNA: TGCGCCAGCAGCCCTACAGGGAACACTGAAGCTTTCTTT. This encodes CASSPTGNTEAFF. The variable domain in full, with the rest retrieved from reference TRBV5-1 and TRBJ1-1, is KAGVTQTPRYLIKTRGQQVTLSCSPISGHRSVSWYQQTPGQGLQFLFEYFSETQRNKGNFPGRFSGRQFSNSRSEMNVSTLELGDSALYLCASSPTGNTEAFFGQGTRLTVV.

V gene TRBV4-1 combines with J gene TRBJ2-3, with 7 positions matching TRBD1. CDR1 and CDR2 from the germline V gene are MGHRA and YSYEKL. V shed 3 bases, J shed 2 bases, and the junction held 8 bases outside the gene matches. This CDR3 is 16 amino acids long. The CDR3 reads CASSHSGQATTDTQYF. CDR3 nucleotides: TGCGCCAGCAGCCACTCCGGACAGGCAACCACAGATACGCAGTATTTT.

The chain carries TRBV18 and TRBJ2-7, with 8 bases fitting TRBD1. The CDR3 runs 14 residues. J was trimmed by 5 bases and V by 3 bases; bases with no gene match: 6. CDR1 KGHSH and CDR2 LQKENI come from the germline V gene. CDR3 bases: TGTGCCAGCTCACCGGTATCAGGGGGCCACGAGCAGTACTTC. This translates into CASSPVSGGHEQYF.

This clone turned up a few times. J is TRBJ2-7 and V is TRBV11-2; no clear D. The CDR3 has 13 residues. Looked up from germline, CDR1 is SGHAT and CDR2 is FQNNGV. V lost 1 base to trimming and J lost 3 bases, with 7 bases between them. CDR3 sequence (DNA): TGTGCCAGCAGCTTAGTTAACAGCTACGAGCAGTACTTC. Translated, it gives CASSLVNSYEQYF.

The chain links TRBV15 to TRBJ2-7, with D possibly matching TRBD1 (5 bases). Germline V gives CDR1 LNHNV, CDR2 YYDKDF (reference sequence). The CDR3 loop spans 14 amino acids. V lost 3 bases and J 4 bases, leaving 13 bases between the germline ends. CDR3 protein: CATSSKGHTYEQYF. In DNA form, the CDR3 reads TGTGCCACCAGCAGCAAAGGACACACGTACGAGCAGTACTTC.